The TCR beta chain described here comes from a study of CD8+CD57+ T cells in acquired aplastic anemia. The template for TCR beta VDJ and CDR3 sequence profiling was genomic DNA. In TCRdb, the reads were re-called with MiXCR into one record per CDR3 protein. Altogether 200,000 to 250,000 distinct CDR3 sequences are present, approximately 65% being singletons, with the ten largest covering around 58%. General study findings and limits: A significant difference in CD8+ Simpson's diversity between patients and controls was not found.

Patients chosen for sequencing had CD8+CD57+ cells that had expanded, as shown by flow cytometry. V shed 5 bases and J 0 bases; nucleotides not matched to a gene: 13. The germline CDR1 and CDR2 sequences are MNHNS and SASEGT. The CDR3 length is 18 residues. As to this clonotype: Its antigen is currently unknown.

This clonotype originated in a human donor with aplastic anemia. This chain joins TRBV6-1 and TRBJ1-5, with 7 bases aligning to TRBD1. The sample consisted of sorted CD4+, CD8+, or CD8+CD57+ T cells (not recorded which) from PBMCs. The CDR3 coding sequence is TGTGCCAGCAGTAGGGACAGCCCGAACTACTATAGCAATCAGCCCCAGCATTTT. Translated: CASSRDSPNYYSNQPQHF.